A selection of T cell receptor beta chains follows, all from one sample in a study of technical replicates of blood from several donors. Clones were read by immunoSEQ multiplex PCR, and TCRdb kept only the in-frame ones, dropping some. The repertoire includes tens of thousands of clones, approximately 88% of them detected once, and around 5% sits in the top ten. Material: PBMCs. The receptors were gathered from a human donor in good health. Some clones in this sample may be carry-over from other donors' samples. Each CDR3 is given with its conserved first and last residue. The D gene is left open where the match is weak. Some rows mark clone size as missing; the rest say once, few, many or name a class of expanded clone.

clone size	J gene	D gene	V gene	CDR3 DNA	CDR3 protein
NA	TRBJ2-7	TRBD2	TRBV5-6	TGTGCCAGCAGCCGCGGGGGGGACCCCTACGAGCAGTACTTC	CASSRGGDPYEQYF
NA	TRBJ1-2	NA	TRBV21-1	TGTGCCAGCTGTGGGGGCAGGGGCGGCTACACCTTC	CASCGGRGGYTF
NA	TRBJ2-2	NA	TRBV7-2	TGTGCCAGCAGCTTAGAAGTGAGGAGTACCGGGGAGCTGTTTTTT	CASSLEVRSTGELFF
NA	TRBJ1-6	TRBD1	TRBV19	TGTGCCAGTACCCTGGACAGGGGTGATAATTCACCCCTCCACTTT	CASTLDRGDNSPLHF
NA	TRBJ1-5	NA	TRBV9	TGTGCCAGCAGCGTAGGAGTTAACGATCAGCCCCAGCATTTT	CASSVGVNDQPQHF
NA	TRBJ1-2	NA	TRBV7-2	TGTGCCAGCAGCTTAGTTTCAGGGCTCAACTATGGCTACACCTTC	CASSLVSGLNYGYTF
medium-sized	TRBJ1-1	TRBD1	TRBV5-1	TGCGCCAGCAGCTTGGCAGGGGGCTATACTGAAGCTTTCTTT	CASSLAGGYTEAFF
once	TRBJ1-1	TRBD1	TRBV4-3	TGCGCCAGCAGCCAAGAATTTTACAGGGGTGAAGCTTTCTTT	CASSQEFYRGEAFF
NA	TRBJ2-7	TRBD1	TRBV15	TGTGCCACCAGCAGCGGGACAGGGGGCAACGAGCAGTACTTC	CATSSGTGGNEQYF
NA	TRBJ2-5	TRBD2	TRBV7-3	TGTGCCAGCAGCGCTTCGGGGGGACAAGAGACCCAGTACTTC	CASSASGGQETQYF
NA	TRBJ2-4	NA	TRBV6-1	TGTGCCAGCAGTGCGGTGGAGATATTGGCCAAAAACATTCAGTACTTC	CASSAVEILAKNIQYF
NA	TRBJ2-7	NA	TRBV6-1	TGTGCCAGCAATAAACAGGGCCCCTACGAGCAGTACTTC	CASNKQGPYEQYF
NA	TRBJ2-7	TRBD1	TRBV4-1	TGCGCCAGCAGCCAGGCCAGGGGGTCAACCTACGAGCAGTACTTC	CASSQARGSTYEQYF
NA	TRBJ2-7	NA	TRBV5-1	TGCGCCAGCAGCTCCTCTCTTTCCGAGCAGTACTTC	CASSSSLSEQYF
NA	TRBJ2-5	NA	TRBV18	TGTGCCAGCTCACCAGGAGGGGGCTGGGAGACCCAGTACTTC	CASSPGGGWETQYF
NA	TRBJ1-6	NA	TRBV2	TGTGCCAGCAGTGAAGTGGGCAGAAATTCACCCCTCCACTTT	CASSEVGRNSPLHF
medium-sized	TRBJ1-6	NA	TRBV7-9	TGTGCCAGCAGCATGTACAGATACTATAATTCACCCCTCCACTTT	CASSMYRYYNSPLHF
NA	TRBJ2-5	NA	TRBV7-8	TGTGCCAGCAGCTTAGGATATGCTAGCAAAGAGACCCAGTACTTC	CASSLGYASKETQYF
NA	TRBJ2-2	TRBD1	TRBV7-3	TGTGCCAGCAGTCGGGACAGACTGAACACCGGGGAGCTGTTTTTT	CASSRDRLNTGELFF
NA	TRBJ2-7	TRBD1	TRBV23-1	TGCGCCAGCAGTACGACAGGGGTATTAACCTACGAGCAGTACTTC	CASSTTGVLTYEQYF
NA	TRBJ2-5	NA	TRBV29-1	TGCAGCGTTGAAGCGCGTCTACAAGAGACCCAGTACTTC	CSVEARLQETQYF
NA	TRBJ2-2	TRBD1	TRBV7-3	TGTGCCAGCAGCTCCGCAGGGGGCGCGGACACCGGGGAGCTGTTTTTT	CASSSAGGADTGELFF
NA	TRBJ2-7	NA	TRBV5-5	TGTGCCACCGAAGGGGGGGGATACGAGCAGTACTTC	CATEGGGYEQYF
NA	TRBJ2-5	NA	TRBV5-1	TGCGCCAGCAGCTTGGAAGGGGCGGCCCAGTACTTC	CASSLEGAAQYF
NA	TRBJ2-3	NA	TRBV10-3	TGTGCCATCAGTGAAAGCAGCGGAGGCACAGATACGCAGTATTTT	CAISESSGGTDTQYF
NA	TRBJ2-7	NA	TRBV7-2	TGTGCCAGCAGCCAAGCGTCGGGCAGGGCCTACGAGCAGTACTTC	CASSQASGRAYEQYF
NA	TRBJ2-1	TRBD2	TRBV9	TGTGCCAGCAGCGTAACGGGACTAGTCAATGAGCAGTTCTTC	CASSVTGLVNEQFF
NA	TRBJ1-2	NA	TRBV4-1	TGCGCCAGCAGCCAGACCGGACGGGATTATGGCTACACCTTC	CASSQTGRDYGYTF
NA	TRBJ1-1	NA	TRBV6-5	TGTGCCAGTTTTACAACCCTGAACACTGAAGCTTTCTTT	CASFTTLNTEAFF
NA	TRBJ2-2	NA	TRBV5-4	TGTGCCAGCAGCTTGTACGGGGAGCTGTTTTTT	CASSLYGELFF
few	TRBJ2-1	TRBD1	TRBV5-6	TGTGCCAGCAGCCCATCCTTTGCGGGACAGGGGTACAATGAGCAGTTCTTC	CASSPSFAGQGYNEQFF
NA	TRBJ1-5	NA	TRBV19	TGTGCCAGTAGTATACTTGGGCGGACACACAGCCAGCCCCAGCATTTT	CASSILGRTHSQPQHF
NA	TRBJ2-6	NA	TRBV30	TGTGCCTGGAGTGTACAGTCCTCTGGGGCCAACGTCCTGACTTTC	CAWSVQSSGANVLTF
NA	TRBJ2-7	TRBD1	TRBV5-1	TGCGCCAGCTCCCCCGGGACAGGGGTCTCCTACGAGCAGTACTTC	CASSPGTGVSYEQYF
NA	TRBJ2-7	TRBD2	TRBV7-8	TGTGCCAGCAGCCCGGGGGGGAGCGGGCGAGGGGAGCAGTACTTC	CASSPGGSGRGEQYF
NA	TRBJ2-2	NA	TRBV5-4	TGTGCCAGCAGCCGCGACAGGAACACCGGGGAGCTGTTTTTT	CASSRDRNTGELFF
NA	TRBJ2-7	NA	TRBV2	TGTGCCAGCAGTGAAGCGCTGTTCTACAGACCCTACGAGCAGTACTTC	CASSEALFYRPYEQYF
few	TRBJ2-7	NA	TRBV11-3	TGTGCCAGCAGCTCCTATGACAGGCCCTACGAGCAGTACTTC	CASSSYDRPYEQYF
NA	TRBJ2-1	TRBD1	TRBV11-1	TGTGCCAGCAGCTCGGGACAGGGGAGTCGCAATGAGCAGTTCTTC	CASSSGQGSRNEQFF
NA	TRBJ2-3	TRBD1	TRBV9	TGTGCCGGTTCGAGGGGGCCGGGTACAGATACGCAGTATTTT	CAGSRGPGTDTQYF
NA	TRBJ2-1	TRBD2	TRBV5-1	TGCGCCAGCAGCCTCGGGACTAGCGGGTCTCTGTTCTTC	CASSLGTSGSLFF
NA	TRBJ2-4	NA	TRBV2	TGTGCCAGCACGGGGACATCCAAAAACATTCAGTACTTC	CASTGTSKNIQYF
NA	TRBJ2-7	NA	TRBV6-5	TGTGCCAGCAGTCCATCTGAAGCCCCCTACGAGCAGTACTTC	CASSPSEAPYEQYF
few	TRBJ1-4	NA	TRBV9	TGTGCCAGCAGCGTAGGTGTCCTGACAGAGAGTGCAACTAATGAAAAACTGTTTTTT	CASSVGVLTESATNEKLFF
NA	TRBJ2-1	NA	TRBV6-5	TGTGCCAGCAGTTACGGACTCCAAGCTACCAATGAGCAGTTCTTC	CASSYGLQATNEQFF
NA	TRBJ2-1	TRBD2	TRBV7-3	TGTGCCAGCAGCCCTAGGACTAGCGGGGAGCAGTTCTTC	CASSPRTSGEQFF
few	TRBJ1-5	TRBD1	TRBV30	TGTGCCTGGAGTCTGGGGACAGGGGGCCAGCCCCAGCATTTT	CAWSLGTGGQPQHF
NA	TRBJ2-7	NA	TRBV4-2	TGTGCCAGCAGCCAAACGGGATTGCCGGCCGAGCAGTACTTC	CASSQTGLPAEQYF
NA	TRBJ1-3	NA	TRBV18	TGTGCCAGCTCACCACATACAGGTAGCTCTGGAAACACCATATATTTT	CASSPHTGSSGNTIYF
once	TRBJ2-1	NA	TRBV6-5	TGTGCCAGCAGGCAACAGGCTAGCTCCTACAATGAGCAGTTCTTC	CASRQQASSYNEQFF